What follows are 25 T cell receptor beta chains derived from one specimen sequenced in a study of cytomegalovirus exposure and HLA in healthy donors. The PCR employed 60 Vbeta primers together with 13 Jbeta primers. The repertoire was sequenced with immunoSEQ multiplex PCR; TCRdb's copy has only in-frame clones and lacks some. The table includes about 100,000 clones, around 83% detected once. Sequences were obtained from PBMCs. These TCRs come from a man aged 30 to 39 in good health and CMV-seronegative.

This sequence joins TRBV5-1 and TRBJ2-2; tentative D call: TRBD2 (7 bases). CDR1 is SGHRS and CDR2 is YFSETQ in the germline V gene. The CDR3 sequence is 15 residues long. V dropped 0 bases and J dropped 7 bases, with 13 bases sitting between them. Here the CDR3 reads CASSLDGGRFGELFF. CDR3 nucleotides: TGCGCCAGCAGCTTGGACGGGGGGCGTTTCGGGGAGCTGTTTTTT. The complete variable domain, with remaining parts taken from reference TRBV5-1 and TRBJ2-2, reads KAGVTQTPRYLIKTRGQQVTLSCSPISGHRSVSWYQQTPGQGLQFLFEYFSETQRNKGNFPGRFSGRQFSNSRSEMNVSTLELGDSALYLCASSLDGGRFGELFFGEGSRLTVL.

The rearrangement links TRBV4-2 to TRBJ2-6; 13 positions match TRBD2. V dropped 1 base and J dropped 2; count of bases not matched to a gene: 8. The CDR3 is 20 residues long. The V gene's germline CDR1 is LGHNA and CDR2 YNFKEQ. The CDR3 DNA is TGTGCCAGCAGCCAAGTCACTAGCGGGGGGGCGTACCCTGGGGCCAACGTCCTGACTTTC. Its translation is CASSQVTSGGAYPGANVLTF.

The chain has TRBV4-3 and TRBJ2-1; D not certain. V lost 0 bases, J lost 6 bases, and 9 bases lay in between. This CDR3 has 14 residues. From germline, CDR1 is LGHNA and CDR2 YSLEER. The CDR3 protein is CASSQDTSLNEQFF. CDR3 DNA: TGCGCCAGCAGCCAAGATACTTCCCTCAATGAGCAGTTCTTC.

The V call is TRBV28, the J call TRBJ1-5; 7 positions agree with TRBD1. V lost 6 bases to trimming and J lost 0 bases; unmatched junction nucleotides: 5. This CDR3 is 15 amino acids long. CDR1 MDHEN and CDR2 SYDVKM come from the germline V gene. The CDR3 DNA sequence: TGTGCCAGCAGCCCCACAGGGGATAGCAATCAGCCCCAGCATTTT. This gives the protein CASSPTGDSNQPQHF.

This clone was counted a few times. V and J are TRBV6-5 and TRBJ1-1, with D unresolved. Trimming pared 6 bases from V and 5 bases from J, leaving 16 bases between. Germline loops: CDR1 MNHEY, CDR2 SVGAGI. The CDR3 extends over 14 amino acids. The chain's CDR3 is CASSRLPGSTEAFF. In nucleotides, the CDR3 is TGTGCCAGCAGCCGCCTGCCGGGTTCTACTGAAGCTTTCTTT.

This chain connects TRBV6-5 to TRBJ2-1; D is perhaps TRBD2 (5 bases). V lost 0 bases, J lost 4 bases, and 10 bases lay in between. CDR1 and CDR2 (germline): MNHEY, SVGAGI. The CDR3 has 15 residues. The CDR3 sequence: CASSYSLARYNEQFF. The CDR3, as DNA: TGTGCCAGCAGTTACTCGCTAGCACGATACAATGAGCAGTTCTTC.

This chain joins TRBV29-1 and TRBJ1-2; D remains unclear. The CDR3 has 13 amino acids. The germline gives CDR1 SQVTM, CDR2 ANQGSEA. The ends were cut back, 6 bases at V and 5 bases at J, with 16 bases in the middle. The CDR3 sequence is CSVRGREGYGYTF. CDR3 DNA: TGCAGCGTCCGCGGGAGGGAAGGGTATGGCTACACCTTC.

The CDR3 bases are TGTGCCAGCAGCTGGACTGGTGCCTACGAGCAGTACTTC. The encoded protein is CASSWTGAYEQYF. The chain recombines TRBV27 with TRBJ2-7, with a tentative D call TRBD2 (5 bases). V shed 6 bases and J shed 2 bases, with 11 bases lying between them. Germline lookup yields CDR1 MNHEY and CDR2 SMNVEV (reference sequence). This CDR3 spans 13 amino acids.

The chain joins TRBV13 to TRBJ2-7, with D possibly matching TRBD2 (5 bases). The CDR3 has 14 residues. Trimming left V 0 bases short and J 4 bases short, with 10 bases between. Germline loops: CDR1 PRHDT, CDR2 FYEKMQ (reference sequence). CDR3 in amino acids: CASSLGVGGYEQYF. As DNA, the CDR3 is TGTGCCAGCAGCTTAGGGGTTGGAGGATACGAGCAGTACTTC.

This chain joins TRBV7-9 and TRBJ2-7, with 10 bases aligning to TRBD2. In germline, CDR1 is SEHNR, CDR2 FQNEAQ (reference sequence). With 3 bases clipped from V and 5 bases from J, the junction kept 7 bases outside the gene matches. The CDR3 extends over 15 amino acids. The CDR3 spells CASSFLSGRRDEQYF. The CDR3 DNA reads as TGTGCCAGCAGCTTCCTTAGCGGGAGGCGAGACGAGCAGTACTTC.

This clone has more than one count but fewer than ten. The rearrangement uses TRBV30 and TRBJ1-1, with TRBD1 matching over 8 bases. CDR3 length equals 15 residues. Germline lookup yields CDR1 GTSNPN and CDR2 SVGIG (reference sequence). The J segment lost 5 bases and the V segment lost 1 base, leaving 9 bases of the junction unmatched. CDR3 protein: CAWSAIQGGVTEAFF. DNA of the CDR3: TGTGCCTGGAGTGCGATACAGGGGGGGGTTACTGAAGCTTTCTTT.

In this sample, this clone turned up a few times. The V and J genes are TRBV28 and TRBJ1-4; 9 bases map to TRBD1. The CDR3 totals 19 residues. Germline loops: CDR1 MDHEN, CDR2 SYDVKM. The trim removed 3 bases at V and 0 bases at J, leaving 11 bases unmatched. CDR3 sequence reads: CASSFGTGGTVATNEKLFF. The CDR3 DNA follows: TGTGCCAGCAGTTTTGGTACAGGGGGCACAGTAGCAACTAATGAAAAACTGTTTTTT.

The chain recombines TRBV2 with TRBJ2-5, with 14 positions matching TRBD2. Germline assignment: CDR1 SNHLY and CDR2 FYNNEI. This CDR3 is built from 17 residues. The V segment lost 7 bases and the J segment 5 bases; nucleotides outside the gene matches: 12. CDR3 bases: TGTGCCAGCACCCCAACGGCGGGACTAGCGGGAGTCGAGACCCAGTACTTC. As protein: CASTPTAGLAGVETQYF.

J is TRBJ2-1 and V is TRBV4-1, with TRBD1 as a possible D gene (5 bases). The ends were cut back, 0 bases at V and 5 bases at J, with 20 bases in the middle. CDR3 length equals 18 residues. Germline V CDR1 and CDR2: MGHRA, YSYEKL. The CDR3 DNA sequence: TGCGCCAGCAGCCAAGATTGGACACCCCACCAAAAAAACAATGAGCAGTTCTTC. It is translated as CASSQDWTPHQKNNEQFF.

The CDR3, as DNA: TGTGCCAGCAGCTCCCCGACAGGGGTAAGCTCCTACGAGCAGTACTTC. Translated, it gives CASSSPTGVSSYEQYF. This chain links TRBV7-9 with TRBJ2-7; the match to TRBD1 covers 8 bases. The CDR3 covers 16 residues. Germline V gene data show CDR1 as SEHNR and CDR2 as FQNEAQ (reference sequence). The J segment lost 0 bases and the V segment lost 4 bases, leaving 8 bases of the junction unmatched. The whole variable domain, filled in from reference TRBV7-9 and TRBJ2-7, reads DTGVSQNPRHKITKRGQNVTFRCDPISEHNRLYWYRQTLGQGPEFLTYFQNEAQLEKSRLLSDRFSAERPKGSFSTLEIQRTEQGDSAMYLCASSSPTGVSSYEQYFGPGTRLTVT.

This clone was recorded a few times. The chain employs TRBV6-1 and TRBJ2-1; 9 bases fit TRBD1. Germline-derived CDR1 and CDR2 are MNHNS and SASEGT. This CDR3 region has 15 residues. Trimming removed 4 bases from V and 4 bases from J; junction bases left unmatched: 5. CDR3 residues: CASSVETGGYNEQFF. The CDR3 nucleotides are TGTGCCAGCAGTGTAGAGACAGGGGGGTACAATGAGCAGTTCTTC.

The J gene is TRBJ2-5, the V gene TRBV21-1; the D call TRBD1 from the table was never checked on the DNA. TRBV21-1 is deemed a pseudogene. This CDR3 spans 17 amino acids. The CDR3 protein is CASSEGARREVQETQYF. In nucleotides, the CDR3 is TGTGCCAGCAGCGAGGGGGCGCGGAGGGAGGTCCAAGAGACCCAGTACTTC.

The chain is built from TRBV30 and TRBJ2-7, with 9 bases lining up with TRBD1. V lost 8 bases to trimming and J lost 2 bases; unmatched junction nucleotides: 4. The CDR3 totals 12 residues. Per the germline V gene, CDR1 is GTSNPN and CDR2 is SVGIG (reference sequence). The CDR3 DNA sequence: TGTGCCGGGCGACAGGGGGCCTACGAGCAGTACTTC. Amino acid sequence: CAGRQGAYEQYF.

The CDR3 region has the DNA TGCGCCAGCAGCCAAGGAACAGGGGGCAATGAGCAGTTCTTC. It encodes CASSQGTGGNEQFF. The chain has TRBV4-1 and TRBJ2-1; 8 nucleotides match TRBD1. Trimming cost V 1 base and J 6 bases; bases outside gene matches: 2. Germline V lookup: CDR1 MGHRA, CDR2 YSYEKL. The CDR3 is made up of 14 amino acids.

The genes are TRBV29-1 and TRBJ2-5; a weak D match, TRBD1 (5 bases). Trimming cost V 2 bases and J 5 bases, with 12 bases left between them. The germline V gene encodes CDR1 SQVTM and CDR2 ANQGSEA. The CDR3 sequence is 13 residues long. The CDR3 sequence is CSVEWQGRETQYF. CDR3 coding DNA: TGCAGCGTTGAATGGCAGGGTAGGGAGACCCAGTACTTC.

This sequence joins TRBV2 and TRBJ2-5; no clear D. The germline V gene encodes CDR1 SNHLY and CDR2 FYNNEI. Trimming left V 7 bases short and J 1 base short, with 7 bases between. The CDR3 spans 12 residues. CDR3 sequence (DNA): TGTGCCAGCACCCCTCTCCAAGAGACCCAGTACTTC. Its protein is CASTPLQETQYF.

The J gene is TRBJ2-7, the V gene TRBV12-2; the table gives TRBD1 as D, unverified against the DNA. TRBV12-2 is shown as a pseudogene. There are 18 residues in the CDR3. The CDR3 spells CASRFERIEDRGYYEQYF. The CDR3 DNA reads TGTGCAAGTCGCTTCGAGAGGATAGAGGACAGGGGATACTACGAGCAGTACTTC.

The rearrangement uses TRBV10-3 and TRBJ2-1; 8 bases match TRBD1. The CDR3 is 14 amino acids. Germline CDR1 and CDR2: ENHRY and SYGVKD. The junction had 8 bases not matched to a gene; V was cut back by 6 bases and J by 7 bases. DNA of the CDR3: TGTGCCATCAGGTCAGGGGGCGAGGTTAATGAGCAGTTCTTC. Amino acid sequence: CAIRSGGEVNEQFF.

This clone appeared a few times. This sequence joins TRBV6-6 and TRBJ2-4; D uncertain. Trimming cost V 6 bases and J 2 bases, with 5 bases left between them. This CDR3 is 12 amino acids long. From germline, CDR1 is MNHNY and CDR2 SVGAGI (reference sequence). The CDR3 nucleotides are TGTGCCAGCAGCAGGCCCAAAAACATTCAGTACTTC. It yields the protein CASSRPKNIQYF.

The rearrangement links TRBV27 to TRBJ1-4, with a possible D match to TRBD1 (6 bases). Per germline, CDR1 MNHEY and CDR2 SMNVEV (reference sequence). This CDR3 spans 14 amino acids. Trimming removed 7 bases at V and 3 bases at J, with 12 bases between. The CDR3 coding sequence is TGTGCCAGCACACCGACAGGTCCTAATGAAAAACTGTTTTTT. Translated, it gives CASTPTGPNEKLFF.